This T cell receptor beta chain appears in the sequencing data of a study of T-cell reconstitution after alpha-beta-depleted transplantation in children (dated by TCRdb to 2016 to 2018). Study-level background: Using TCR repertoire profiling, the study quantitatively followed how T-cell immune reconstitution unfolded in children after TCRalphabeta/CD19-depleted allogeneic hematopoietic cell transplantation.

The intended sense of this specimen's treatment or condition label: allogeneic hematopoietic cell transplantation with graft depleted of TCRalphabeta T cells and CD19 B cells. The children who served as transplant recipients had been given grafts of TCRalphabeta/CD19-depleted allogeneic hematopoietic cells. Relative to germline, V is missing 3 bases and J is missing 5 bases, with 2 bases of the junction outside any gene match. For CDR1 and CDR2, the germline V gene lists ENHRY and SYGVKD. CDR3 length: 13 amino acids, cysteine to phenylalanine. Only the CDR3 region is kept as DNA, spanning 39 bases read in frame from base 1. The investigation overall reported the following: The frequencies of hyperexpanded clones fell over the following months, and after one year, T-cell counts and TCRbeta diversity were mostly attributed to newly produced T cells. The apparently early alphabetaT-cell count recovery about two months after transplant was reportedly dependent on only several hundred rapidly expanded clones derived from non-depleted graft cells. In some patients, the high TCRbeta diversity seen at day 60 was put down to recipient T cells and intrathymic progenitors that had survived conditioning.

Library preparation used PCR. Reads for this sample came from an Illumina HiSeq 2500. To normalize quantification of the TCRbeta repertoire, the TCR libraries were built with molecular barcoding that relied on unique molecular identifiers. Clones were called with MiXCR by TCRdb after fastp trimmed the public reads at Q25, and only in-frame beta chains were retained. Rows with a matching CDR3 protein are joined into one entry that keeps the most common DNA and genes. For this sample the table gives about 830,000 distinct CDR3 sequences, of which 15% to 20% were detected only once. The ten largest clones take up about 5% of the sample. About this clonotype itself: Its specific antigen is unknown. No base quality values were provided; no much bigger clone lies one nucleotide off.

The specimen was PBMCs, mostly from graft donor cells, collected 360 days after TCRalphabeta/CD19-depleted stem cell transplant. The sequence came from a male patient between 5 and 17 years old who had a stem cell transplant for acute lymphoblastic leukemia, so the T cells may come from the graft donor. Recombination linked TRBV10-3 to TRBJ1-2; 8 central bases correspond to TRBD1. The nucleotide sequence is given as TGTGCCATCAGTGACGGACAGGGATATGGCTACACCTTC. Its protein is CAISDGQGYGYTF.